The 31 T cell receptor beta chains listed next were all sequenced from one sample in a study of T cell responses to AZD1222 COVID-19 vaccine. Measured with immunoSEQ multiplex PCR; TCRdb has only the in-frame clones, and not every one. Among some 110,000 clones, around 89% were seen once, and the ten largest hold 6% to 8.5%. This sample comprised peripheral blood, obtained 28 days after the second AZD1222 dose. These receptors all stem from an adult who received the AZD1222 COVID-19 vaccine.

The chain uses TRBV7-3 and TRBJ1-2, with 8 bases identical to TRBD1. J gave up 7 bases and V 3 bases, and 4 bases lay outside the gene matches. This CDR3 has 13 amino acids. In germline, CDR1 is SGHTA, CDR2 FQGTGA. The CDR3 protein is CASSLDRVGGYTF. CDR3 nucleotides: TGTGCCAGCAGCTTGGACAGGGTCGGTGGCTACACCTTC.

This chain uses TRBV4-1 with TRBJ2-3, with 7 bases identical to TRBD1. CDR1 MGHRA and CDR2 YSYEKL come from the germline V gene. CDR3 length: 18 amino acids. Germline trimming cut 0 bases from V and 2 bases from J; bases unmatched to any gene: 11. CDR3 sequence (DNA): TGCGCCAGCAGCCAAGATGGAAGGGGGCCCCTCTTCACAGATACGCAGTATTTT. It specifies CASSQDGRGPLFTDTQYF.

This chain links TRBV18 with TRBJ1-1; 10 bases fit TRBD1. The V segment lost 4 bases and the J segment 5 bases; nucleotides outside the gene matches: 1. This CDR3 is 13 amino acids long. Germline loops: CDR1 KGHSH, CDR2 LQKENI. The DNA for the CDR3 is TGTGCCAGCTCACGGGGACAGGGGACTGAAGCTTTCTTT. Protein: CASSRGQGTEAFF.

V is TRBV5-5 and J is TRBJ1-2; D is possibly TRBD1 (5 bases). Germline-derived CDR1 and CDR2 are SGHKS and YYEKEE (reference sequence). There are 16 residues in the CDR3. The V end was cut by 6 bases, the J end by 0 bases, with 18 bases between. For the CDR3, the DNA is TGTGCCAGCACCTCGGGGCCCTCAGTTTCTAACTATGGCTACACCTTC. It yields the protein CASTSGPSVSNYGYTF.

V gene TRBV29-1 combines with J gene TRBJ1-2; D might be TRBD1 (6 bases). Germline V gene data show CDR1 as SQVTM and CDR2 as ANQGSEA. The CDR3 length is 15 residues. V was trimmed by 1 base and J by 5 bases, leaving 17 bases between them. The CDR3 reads CSVEGGGLGLYGYTF. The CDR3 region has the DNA TGCAGCGTTGAAGGGGGGGGCCTCGGACTATATGGCTACACCTTC.

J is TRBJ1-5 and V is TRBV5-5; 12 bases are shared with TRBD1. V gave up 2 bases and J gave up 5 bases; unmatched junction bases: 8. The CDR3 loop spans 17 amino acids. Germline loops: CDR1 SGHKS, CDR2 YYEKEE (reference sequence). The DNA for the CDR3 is TGTGCCAGCAGCTTAGCCGGGACAGGGGGCTGGGATCAGCCCCAGCATTTT. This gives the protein CASSLAGTGGWDQPQHF.

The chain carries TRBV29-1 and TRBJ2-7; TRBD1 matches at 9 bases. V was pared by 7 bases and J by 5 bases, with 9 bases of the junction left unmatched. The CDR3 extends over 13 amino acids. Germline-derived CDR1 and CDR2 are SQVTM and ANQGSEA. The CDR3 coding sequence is TGCAGCGGCGTGGGACAGGGATTAGACGAGCAGTACTTC. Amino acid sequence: CSGVGQGLDEQYF.

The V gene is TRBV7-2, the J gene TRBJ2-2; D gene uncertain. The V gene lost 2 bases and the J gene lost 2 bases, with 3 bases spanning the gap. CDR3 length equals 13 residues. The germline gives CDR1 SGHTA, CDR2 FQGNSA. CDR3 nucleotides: TGTGCCAGCAGCTTACCTAACACCGGGGAGCTGTTTTTT. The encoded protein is CASSLPNTGELFF.

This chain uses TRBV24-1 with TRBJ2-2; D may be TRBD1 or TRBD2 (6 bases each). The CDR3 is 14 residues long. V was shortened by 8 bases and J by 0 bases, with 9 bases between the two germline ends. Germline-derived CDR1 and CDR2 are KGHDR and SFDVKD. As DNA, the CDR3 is TGTGCCACCAAGGGGGAGGCGAACACCGGGGAGCTGTTTTTT. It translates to CATKGEANTGELFF.

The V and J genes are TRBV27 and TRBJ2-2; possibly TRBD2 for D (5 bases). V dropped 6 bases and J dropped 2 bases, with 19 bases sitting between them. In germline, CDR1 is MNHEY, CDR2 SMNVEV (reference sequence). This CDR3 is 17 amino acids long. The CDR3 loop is CASRDLGAGFNTGELFF. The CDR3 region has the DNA TGTGCCAGCAGGGACCTCGGTGCGGGCTTTAACACCGGGGAGCTGTTTTTT.

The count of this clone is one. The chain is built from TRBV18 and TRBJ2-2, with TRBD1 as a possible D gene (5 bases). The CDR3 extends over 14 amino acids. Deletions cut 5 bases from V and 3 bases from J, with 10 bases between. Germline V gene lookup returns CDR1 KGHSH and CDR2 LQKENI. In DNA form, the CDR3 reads TGTGCCAGCTCAAAGGGGCTGGACACCGGGGAGCTGTTTTTT. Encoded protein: CASSKGLDTGELFF.

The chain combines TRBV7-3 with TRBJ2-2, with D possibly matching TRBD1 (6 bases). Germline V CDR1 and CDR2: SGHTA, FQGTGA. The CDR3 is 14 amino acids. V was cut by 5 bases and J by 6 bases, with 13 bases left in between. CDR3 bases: TGTGCCAGCAGCCCCACAGGGATCGCCGGGGAGCTGTTTTTT. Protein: CASSPTGIAGELFF.

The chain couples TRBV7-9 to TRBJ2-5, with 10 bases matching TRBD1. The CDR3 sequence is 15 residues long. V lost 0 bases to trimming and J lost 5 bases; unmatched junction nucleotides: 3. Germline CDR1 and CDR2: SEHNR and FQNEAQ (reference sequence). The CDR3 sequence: CASSLASTGGETQYF. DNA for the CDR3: TGTGCCAGCAGCTTAGCGTCGACAGGGGGCGAGACCCAGTACTTC.

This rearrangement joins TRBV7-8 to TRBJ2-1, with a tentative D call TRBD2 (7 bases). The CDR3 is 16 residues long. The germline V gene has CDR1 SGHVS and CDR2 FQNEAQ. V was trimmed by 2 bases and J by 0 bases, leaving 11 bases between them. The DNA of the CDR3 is TGTGCCAGCAGCTTAAGGGGGGGGAGCTCCTACAATGAGCAGTTCTTC. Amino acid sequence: CASSLRGGSSYNEQFF.

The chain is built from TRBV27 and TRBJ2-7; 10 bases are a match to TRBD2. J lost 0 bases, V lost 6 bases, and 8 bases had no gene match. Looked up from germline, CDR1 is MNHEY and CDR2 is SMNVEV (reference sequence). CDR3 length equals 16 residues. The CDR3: CASRLSTSGPSYEQYF. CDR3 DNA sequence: TGTGCCAGCAGGCTTTCGACTAGCGGGCCCTCCTACGAGCAGTACTTC.

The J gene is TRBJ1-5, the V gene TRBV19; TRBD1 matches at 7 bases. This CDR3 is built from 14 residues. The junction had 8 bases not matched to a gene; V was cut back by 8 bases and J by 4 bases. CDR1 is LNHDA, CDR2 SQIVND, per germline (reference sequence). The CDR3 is CASHQGGRNQPQHF. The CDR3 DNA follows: TGTGCCAGTCACCAGGGGGGGCGAAATCAGCCCCAGCATTTT.

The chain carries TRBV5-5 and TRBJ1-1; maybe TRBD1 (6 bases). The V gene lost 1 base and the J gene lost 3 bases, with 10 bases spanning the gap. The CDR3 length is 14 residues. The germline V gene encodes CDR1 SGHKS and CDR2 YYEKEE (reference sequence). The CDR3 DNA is TGTGCCAGCAGCTTGTGGGGGGCGGACACTGAAGCTTTCTTT. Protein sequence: CASSLWGADTEAFF.

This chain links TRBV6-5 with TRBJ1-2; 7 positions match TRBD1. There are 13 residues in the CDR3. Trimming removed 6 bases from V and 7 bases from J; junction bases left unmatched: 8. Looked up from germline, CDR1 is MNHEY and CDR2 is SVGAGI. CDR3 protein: CASRSDRARGYTF. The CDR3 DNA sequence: TGTGCCAGCAGATCCGACAGGGCGCGTGGCTACACCTTC.

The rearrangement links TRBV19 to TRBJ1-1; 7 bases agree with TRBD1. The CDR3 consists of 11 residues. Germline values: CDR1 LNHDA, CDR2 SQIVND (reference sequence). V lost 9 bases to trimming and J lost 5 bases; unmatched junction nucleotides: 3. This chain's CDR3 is CASRQGTEAFF. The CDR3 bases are TGTGCCAGCAGACAGGGAACTGAAGCTTTCTTT.

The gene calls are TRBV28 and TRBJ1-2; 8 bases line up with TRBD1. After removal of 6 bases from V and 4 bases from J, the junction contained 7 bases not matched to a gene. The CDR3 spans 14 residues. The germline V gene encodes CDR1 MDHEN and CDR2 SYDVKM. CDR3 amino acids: CASRFPGQAYGYTF. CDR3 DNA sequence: TGTGCCAGCAGGTTTCCGGGACAGGCCTATGGCTACACCTTC.

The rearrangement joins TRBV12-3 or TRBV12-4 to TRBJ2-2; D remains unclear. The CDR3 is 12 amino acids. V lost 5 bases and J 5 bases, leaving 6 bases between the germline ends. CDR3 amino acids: CASSEDTGELFF. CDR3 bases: TGTGCCAGCAGTGAGGATACCGGGGAGCTGTTTTTT.

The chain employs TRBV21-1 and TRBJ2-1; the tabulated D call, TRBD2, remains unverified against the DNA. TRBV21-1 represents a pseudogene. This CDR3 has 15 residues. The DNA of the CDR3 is TGTGCCAGCAGCATGGGGTGCGGGGGTTACAATGAGCAGTTCTTC. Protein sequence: CASSMGCGGYNEQFF.

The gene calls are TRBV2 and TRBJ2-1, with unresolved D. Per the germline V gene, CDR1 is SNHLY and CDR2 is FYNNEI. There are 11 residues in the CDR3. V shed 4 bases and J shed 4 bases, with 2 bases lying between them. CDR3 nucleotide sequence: TGTGCCAGCAGTGCTTACAATGAGCAGTTCTTC. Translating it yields CASSAYNEQFF.

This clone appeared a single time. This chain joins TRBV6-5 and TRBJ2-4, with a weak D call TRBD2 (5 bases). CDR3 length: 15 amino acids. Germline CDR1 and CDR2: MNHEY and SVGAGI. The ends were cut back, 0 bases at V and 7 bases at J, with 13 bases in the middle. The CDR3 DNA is TGTGCCAGCAGTTACTCGGCCACCCCGGGGAACATTCAGTACTTC. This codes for CASSYSATPGNIQYF.

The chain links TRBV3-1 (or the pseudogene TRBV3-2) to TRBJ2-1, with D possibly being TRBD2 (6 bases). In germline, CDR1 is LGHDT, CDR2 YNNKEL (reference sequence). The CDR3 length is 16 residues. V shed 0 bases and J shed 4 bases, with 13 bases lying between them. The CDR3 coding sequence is TGTGCCAGCAGCCAAGATTGGGCTAGCGAGTACAATGAGCAGTTCTTC. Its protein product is CASSQDWASEYNEQFF.

This CDR3 reads CASSLIGTGNYEQYF. The CDR3 DNA sequence: TGTGCCAGCAGTTTAATTGGGACAGGGAACTACGAGCAGTACTTC. This rearrangement joins TRBV6-5 to TRBJ2-7; 9 bases match TRBD1. V lost 4 bases to trimming and J lost 3 bases; unmatched junction nucleotides: 7. This CDR3 has 15 amino acids. Per germline, CDR1 MNHEY and CDR2 SVGAGI.

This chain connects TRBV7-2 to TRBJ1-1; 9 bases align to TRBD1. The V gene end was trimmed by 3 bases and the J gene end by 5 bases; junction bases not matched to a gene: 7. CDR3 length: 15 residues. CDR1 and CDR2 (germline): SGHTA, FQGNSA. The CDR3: CASSLQSGQGTEAFF. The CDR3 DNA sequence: TGTGCCAGCAGCTTGCAATCGGGACAGGGAACTGAAGCTTTCTTT.

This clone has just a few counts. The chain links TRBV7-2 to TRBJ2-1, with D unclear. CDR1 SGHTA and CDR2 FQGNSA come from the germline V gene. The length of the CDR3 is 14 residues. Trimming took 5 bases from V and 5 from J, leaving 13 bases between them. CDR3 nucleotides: TGTGCCAGCAGCCTCAGGTCATCCCACAATGAGCAGTTCTTC. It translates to CASSLRSSHNEQFF.

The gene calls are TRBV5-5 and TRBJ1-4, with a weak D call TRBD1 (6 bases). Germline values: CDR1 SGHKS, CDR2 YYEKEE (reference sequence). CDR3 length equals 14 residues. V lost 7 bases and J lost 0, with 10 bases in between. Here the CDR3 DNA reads TGTGCCAGCCGGACAGCTCCAACTAATGAAAAACTGTTTTTT. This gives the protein CASRTAPTNEKLFF.

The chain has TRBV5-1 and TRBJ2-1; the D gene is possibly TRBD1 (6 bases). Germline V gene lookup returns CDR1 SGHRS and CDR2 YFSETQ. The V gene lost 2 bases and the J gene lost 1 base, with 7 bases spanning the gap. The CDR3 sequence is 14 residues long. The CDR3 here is CASSLQGSYNEQFF. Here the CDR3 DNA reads TGCGCCAGCAGCTTACAGGGTTCCTACAATGAGCAGTTCTTC.

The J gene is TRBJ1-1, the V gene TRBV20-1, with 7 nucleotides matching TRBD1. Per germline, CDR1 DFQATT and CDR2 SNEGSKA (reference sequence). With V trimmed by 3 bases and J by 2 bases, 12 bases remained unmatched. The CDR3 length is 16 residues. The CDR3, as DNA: TGCAGTGCTAGTGCAGGGGGGGTTTATGGAAACACTGAAGCTTTCTTT. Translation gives CSASAGGVYGNTEAFF.